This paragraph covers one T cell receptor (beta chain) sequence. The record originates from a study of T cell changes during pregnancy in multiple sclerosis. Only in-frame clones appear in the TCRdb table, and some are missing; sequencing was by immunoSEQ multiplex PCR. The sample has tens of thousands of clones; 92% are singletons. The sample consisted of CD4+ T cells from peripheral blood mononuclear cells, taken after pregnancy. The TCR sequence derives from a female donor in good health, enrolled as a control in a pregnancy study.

CDR3 nucleotide sequence: TGTGCCAGTAGTACGCGGGGGGGGCCCCAGCATTTT. It is translated as CASSTRGGPQHF. The V call is TRBV19, the J call TRBJ1-5; a possible D gene is TRBD1 (5 bases). From germline, CDR1 is LNHDA and CDR2 SQIVND (reference sequence). With 4 bases removed from V and 9 bases from J, the gap between germline ends came to 10 bases. This CDR3 contains 12 residues.